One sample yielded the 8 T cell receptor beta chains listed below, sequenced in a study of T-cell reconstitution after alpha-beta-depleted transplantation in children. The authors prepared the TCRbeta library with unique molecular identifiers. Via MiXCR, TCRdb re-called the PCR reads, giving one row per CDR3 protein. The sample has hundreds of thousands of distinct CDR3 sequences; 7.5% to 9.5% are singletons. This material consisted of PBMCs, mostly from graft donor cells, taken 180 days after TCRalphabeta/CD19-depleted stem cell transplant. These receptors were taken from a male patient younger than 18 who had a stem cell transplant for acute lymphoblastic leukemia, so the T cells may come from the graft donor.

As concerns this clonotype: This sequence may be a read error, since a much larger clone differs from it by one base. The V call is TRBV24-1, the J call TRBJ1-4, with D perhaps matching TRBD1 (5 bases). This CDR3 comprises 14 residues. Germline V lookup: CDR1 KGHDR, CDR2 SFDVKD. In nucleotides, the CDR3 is TGTGCCACCGGTGACCTCGGAAGGGGCCCTAGACTGATTTTT. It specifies CATGDLGRGPRLIF.

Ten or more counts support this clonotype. The CDR3 DNA reads TGTGCCGCCGCTAGAAGGGGTCTCCCTTCTGGGGCCAACGTCCTGACTTTC. Translated, it gives CAAARRGLPSGANVLTF. The rearrangement joins TRBV27 to TRBJ2-6; tentative D call: TRBD1 (5 bases). CDR1 is MNHEY and CDR2 is SMNVEV in the germline V gene (reference sequence). CDR3 length equals 17 residues. The V gene lost 11 bases and the J gene lost 1 base, with 21 bases spanning the gap.

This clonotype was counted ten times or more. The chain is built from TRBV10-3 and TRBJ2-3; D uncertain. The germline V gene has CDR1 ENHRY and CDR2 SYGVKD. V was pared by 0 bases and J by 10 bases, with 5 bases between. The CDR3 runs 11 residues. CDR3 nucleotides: TGTGCCATCAGTGAGTCGATAGCGCAGTATTTT. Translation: CAISESIAQYF.

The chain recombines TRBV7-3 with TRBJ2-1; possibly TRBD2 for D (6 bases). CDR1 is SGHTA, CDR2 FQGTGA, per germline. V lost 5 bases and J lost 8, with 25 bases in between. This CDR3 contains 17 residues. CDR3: CASSLLARDPSQDEQFF. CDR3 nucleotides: TGTGCCAGCAGCCTATTGGCGCGGGACCCCTCTCAGGATGAGCAGTTCTTC.

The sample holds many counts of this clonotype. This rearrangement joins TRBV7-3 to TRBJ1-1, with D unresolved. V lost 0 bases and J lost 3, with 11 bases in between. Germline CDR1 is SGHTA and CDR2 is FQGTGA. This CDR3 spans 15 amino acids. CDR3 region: CASSLTPGGDTEAFF. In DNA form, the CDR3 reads TGTGCCAGCAGCTTAACCCCCGGTGGGGACACTGAAGCTTTCTTT.

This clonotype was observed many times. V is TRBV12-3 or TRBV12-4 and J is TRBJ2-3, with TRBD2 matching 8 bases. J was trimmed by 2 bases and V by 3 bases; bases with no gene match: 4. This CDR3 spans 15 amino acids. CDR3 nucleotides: TGTGCCAGCAGTTTCCTGGGACTAGTCACAGATACGCAGTATTTT. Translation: CASSFLGLVTDTQYF.

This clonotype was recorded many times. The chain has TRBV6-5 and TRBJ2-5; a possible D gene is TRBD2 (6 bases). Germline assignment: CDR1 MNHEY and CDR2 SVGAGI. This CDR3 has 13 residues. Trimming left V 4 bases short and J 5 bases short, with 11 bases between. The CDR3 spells CASSLGLSETQYF. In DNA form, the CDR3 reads TGTGCCAGCAGTTTGGGACTGAGTGAGACCCAGTACTTC.

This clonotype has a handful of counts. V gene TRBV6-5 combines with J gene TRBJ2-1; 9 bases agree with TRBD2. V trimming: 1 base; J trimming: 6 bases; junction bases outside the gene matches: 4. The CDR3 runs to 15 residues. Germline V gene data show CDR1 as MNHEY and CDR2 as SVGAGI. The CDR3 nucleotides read TGTGCCAGCAGTTACTACGGGACTAGCCCCAATGAGCAGTTCTTC. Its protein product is CASSYYGTSPNEQFF.